This T cell receptor beta chain came from a study of CD8+CD57+ T cells in acquired aplastic anemia. Genomic DNA was employed as the template in profiling TCR beta VDJ and CDR3. MiXCR, applied by TCRdb to the reads, yields one record per CDR3 protein. The sample holds 150,000 to 160,000 distinct CDR3 sequences, about 48% seen once. This clonotype was seen at least ten times. CDR3 length equals 15 residues. Looked up from germline, CDR1 is LNHNV and CDR2 is YYDKDF (reference sequence). V was shortened by 1 base and J by 0 bases, with 9 bases between the two germline ends. Patients selected for sequencing had displayed CD8+CD57+ cell expansion by flow cytometry.

This chain uses TRBV15 with TRBJ1-2, with D unclear. The TCR sequence derives from a human donor with aplastic anemia. Material for sequencing was sorted CD4+, CD8+, or CD8+CD57+ T cells (not recorded which) from PBMCs. As DNA, the CDR3 is TGTGCCACCAGCAGAGTCTCGGATTCTAACTATGGCTACACCTTC. This encodes CATSRVSDSNYGYTF.